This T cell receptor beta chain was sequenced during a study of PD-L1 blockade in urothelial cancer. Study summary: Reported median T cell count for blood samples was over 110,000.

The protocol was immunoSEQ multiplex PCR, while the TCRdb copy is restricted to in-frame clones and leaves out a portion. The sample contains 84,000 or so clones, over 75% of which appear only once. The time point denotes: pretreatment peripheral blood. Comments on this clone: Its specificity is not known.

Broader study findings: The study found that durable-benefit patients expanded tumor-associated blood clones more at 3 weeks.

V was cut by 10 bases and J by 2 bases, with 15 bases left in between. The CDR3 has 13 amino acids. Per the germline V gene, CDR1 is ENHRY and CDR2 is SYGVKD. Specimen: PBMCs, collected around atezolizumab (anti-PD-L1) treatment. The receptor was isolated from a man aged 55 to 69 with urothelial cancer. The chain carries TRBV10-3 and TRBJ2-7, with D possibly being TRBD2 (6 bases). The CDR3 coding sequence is TGTGCCACCCGGGACTTATATACCTACGAGCAGTACTTC. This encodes CATRDLYTYEQYF.